The TCR beta chain described here comes from a study of blood T cell repertoires in COVID-19. Study summary: COVID-19 samples collected from the United States, Italy and Spain covered acute and convalescent phases. The analysed material was cDNA or gDNA that came from T cells, B-cell-depleted T cells, or PBMCs.

Original handling: Counts of nucleated cells, estimated from reference gene primer amplification, were obtained. The assay was immunoSEQ multiplex PCR, and TCRdb's table has in-frame clones only and misses some. D and trimming were read from the DNA, whereas the V and J calls and clone size are those reported in that table. The top ten clones hold 5.5% of a sample with 250,000 or so clones, 83% of them seen once. This TCR derives from a human donor in a cohort sampled during active COVID-19. The sample comprised peripheral blood.

The CDR3 loop reads CASSRRWSEQYF. DNA of the CDR3: TGCGCCAGCAGCCGAAGGTGGAGCGAGCAGTACTTC. The chain is built from TRBV10-2 and TRBJ2-7; D is ambiguous. Trimming removed 6 bases at V and 6 bases at J, with 12 bases between. The CDR3 is made up of 12 amino acids. Germline values: CDR1 WSHSY, CDR2 SAAADI.